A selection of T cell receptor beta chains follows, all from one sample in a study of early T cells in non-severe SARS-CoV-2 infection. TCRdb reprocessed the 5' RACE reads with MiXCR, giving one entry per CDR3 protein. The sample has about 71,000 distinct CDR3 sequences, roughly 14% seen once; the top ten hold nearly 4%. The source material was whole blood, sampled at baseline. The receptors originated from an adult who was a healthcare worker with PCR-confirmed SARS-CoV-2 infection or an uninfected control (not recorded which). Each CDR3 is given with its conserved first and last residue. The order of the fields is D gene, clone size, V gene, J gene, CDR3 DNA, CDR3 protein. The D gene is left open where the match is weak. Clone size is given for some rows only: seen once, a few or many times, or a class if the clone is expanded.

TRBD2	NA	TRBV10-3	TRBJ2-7	TGTGCCGATCGAGCGGGAAGCTACGAGCAGTACTTC	CADRAGSYEQYF
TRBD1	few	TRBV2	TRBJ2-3	TGTGCCAGCACTGACCAGGACAGGGGGCGCACAGATACGCAGTATTTT	CASTDQDRGRTDTQYF
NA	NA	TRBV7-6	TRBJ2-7	TGTGCCAGCAGCCAGCGGGACACCCCGGAGCAGTACTTC	CASSQRDTPEQYF
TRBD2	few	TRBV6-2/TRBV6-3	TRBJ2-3	TGTGCCAGCAGAGGCGGGAGGGGCACAGATACGCAGTATTTT	CASRGGRGTDTQYF
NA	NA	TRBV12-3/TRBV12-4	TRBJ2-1	TGTGCCAGCAGTTTAGGAGCATGGAATGAGCAGTTCTTC	CASSLGAWNEQFF
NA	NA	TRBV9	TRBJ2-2	TGTGCCAGCAGCGCGTATGACGGGGAGCTGTTTTTT	CASSAYDGELFF
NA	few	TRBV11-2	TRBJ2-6	TGTGCCAGCAGCTTAGTTTCGAGCCCTGGGGCCAACGTCCTGACTTTC	CASSLVSSPGANVLTF
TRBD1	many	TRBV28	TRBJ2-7	TGTGCCAGCAGTTTTAGGGACAGGGGCTCCGAGCAGTACTTC	CASSFRDRGSEQYF
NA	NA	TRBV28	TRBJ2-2	TGTGCCAGCAGACCTGGGGGATTGACCGGGGAGCTGTTTTTT	CASRPGGLTGELFF
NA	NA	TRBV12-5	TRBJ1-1	TGTGCTAGTGGGACGGAGATCGGCGCTGAAGCTTTCTTT	CASGTEIGAEAFF
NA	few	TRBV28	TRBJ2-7	TGTGCCAGCAGGTCCAGTCCCTACGAGCAGTACTTC	CASRSSPYEQYF
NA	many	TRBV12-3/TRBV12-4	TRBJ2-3	TGTGCCAGCAGTTATACCCAGGAAGATACGCAGTATTTT	CASSYTQEDTQYF
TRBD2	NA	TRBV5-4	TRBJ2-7	TGTGCCAGCAGCTTGAGACTAGCTGGGGAGCAGTACTTC	CASSLRLAGEQYF
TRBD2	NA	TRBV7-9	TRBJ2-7	TGTGCCAGCAGTCCTATAGCGGGGGTCACCTACGAGCAGTACTTC	CASSPIAGVTYEQYF
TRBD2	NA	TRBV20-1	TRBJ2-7	TGCAGTGCTAGAGATGCAGCGGGGGGCTACGAGCAGTACTTC	CSARDAAGGYEQYF
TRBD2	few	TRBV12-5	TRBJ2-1	TGTGCTAGTGGCACGGGGTCGACTAGCGGGTACAATGAGCAGTTCTTC	CASGTGSTSGYNEQFF
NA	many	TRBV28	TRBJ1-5	TGTGCCAGCAGTTTGTTAGGACAGCCCCAGCATTTT	CASSLLGQPQHF
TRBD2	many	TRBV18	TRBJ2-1	TGTGCCAGCTCACCGGGACTAGCGGGAACCATGAATGAGCAGTTCTTC	CASSPGLAGTMNEQFF
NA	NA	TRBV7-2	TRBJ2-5	TGTGCCAGCAGCCCCGTGGGGCCTGAGACCCAGTACTTC	CASSPVGPETQYF
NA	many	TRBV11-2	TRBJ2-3	TGTGCCAGCGCGGGGACAGCAGATACGCAGTATTTT	CASAGTADTQYF
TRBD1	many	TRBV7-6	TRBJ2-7	TGTGCCAGCAGCTTCCGGACAGGGGGGCTAAACGAGCAGTACTTC	CASSFRTGGLNEQYF
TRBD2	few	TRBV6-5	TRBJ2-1	TGTGCCAGCAGGAAGGTGGGGACTAGCGGGAGAAATGAGCAGTTCTTC	CASRKVGTSGRNEQFF
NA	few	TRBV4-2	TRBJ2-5	TGTGCCAGCAGCCCCCTAAGAGAGGGAGCAGAGACCCAGTACTTC	CASSPLREGAETQYF
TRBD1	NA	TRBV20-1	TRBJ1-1	TGCAGTGCTAGAGTTGGACAGGGGTTACCCGGTGAAGCTTTCTTT	CSARVGQGLPGEAFF
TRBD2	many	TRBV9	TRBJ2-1	TGTGCCAGCAGCGTAGGACTAGCGGGAGGGCCCTTTTTCTTC	CASSVGLAGGPFFF
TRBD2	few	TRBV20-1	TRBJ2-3	TGCAGTGCTAGAGAAGCGGGGCTTTACACAGATACGCAGTATTTT	CSAREAGLYTDTQYF
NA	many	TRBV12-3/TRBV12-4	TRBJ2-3	TGTGCCAGCAGTTTATGGCAGGGTGGGCCAGATACGCAGTATTTT	CASSLWQGGPDTQYF
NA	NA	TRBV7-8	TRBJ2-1	TGTGCCAGCAGCCCCTATGGGGTTAGCAATGAGCAGTTCTTC	CASSPYGVSNEQFF
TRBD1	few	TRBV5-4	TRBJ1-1	TGTGCCAGCAGCCAGCCCCTCTGGGACAGCACGAACACTGAAGCTTTCTTT	CASSQPLWDSTNTEAFF
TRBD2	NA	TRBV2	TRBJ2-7	TGTGCCAGCAGTCCGGGACTAGCAGCGGTCATTGGGCAGTACTTC	CASSPGLAAVIGQYF
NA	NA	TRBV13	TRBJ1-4	TGTGCCAGCAGCTTAGCCCCAGGGGAGGATGAAAAACTGTTTTTT	CASSLAPGEDEKLFF
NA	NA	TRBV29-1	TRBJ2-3	TGCAGCGTTGCAAGCGGAAGCACAGATACGCAGTATTTT	CSVASGSTDTQYF
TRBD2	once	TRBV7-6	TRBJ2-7	TGTGCCAGCAGCTTAGCCCCTCTAACTAGCGGAACTTACGAGCAGTACTTC	CASSLAPLTSGTYEQYF
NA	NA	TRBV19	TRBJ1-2	TGTGCCAGTAGTATAGCCGGGGGATCGGGACCCTATGGCTACACCTTC	CASSIAGGSGPYGYTF
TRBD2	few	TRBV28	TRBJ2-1	TGTGCCAGCCTACCTACCTCGGGACTAGCGGGAGGGGGGGAGCAGTTCTTC	CASLPTSGLAGGGEQFF